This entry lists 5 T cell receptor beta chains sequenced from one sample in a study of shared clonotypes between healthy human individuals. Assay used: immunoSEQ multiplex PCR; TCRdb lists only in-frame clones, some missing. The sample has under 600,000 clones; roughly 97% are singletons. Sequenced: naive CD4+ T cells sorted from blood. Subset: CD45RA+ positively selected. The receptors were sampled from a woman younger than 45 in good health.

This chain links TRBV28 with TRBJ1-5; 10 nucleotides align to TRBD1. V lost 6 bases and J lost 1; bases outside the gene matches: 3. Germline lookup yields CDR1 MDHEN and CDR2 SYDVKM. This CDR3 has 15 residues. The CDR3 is CASRLDRGSNQPQHF. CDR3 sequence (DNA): TGTGCCAGCAGATTGGACAGGGGGAGCAATCAGCCCCAGCATTTT.

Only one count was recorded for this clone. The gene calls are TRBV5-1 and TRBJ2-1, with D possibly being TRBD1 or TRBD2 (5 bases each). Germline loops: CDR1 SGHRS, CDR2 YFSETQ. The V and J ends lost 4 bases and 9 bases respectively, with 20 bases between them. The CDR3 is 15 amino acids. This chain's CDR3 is CASSPAGTEPGEQFF. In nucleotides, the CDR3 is TGCGCCAGCAGCCCCGCCGGGACGGAGCCGGGTGAGCAGTTCTTC.

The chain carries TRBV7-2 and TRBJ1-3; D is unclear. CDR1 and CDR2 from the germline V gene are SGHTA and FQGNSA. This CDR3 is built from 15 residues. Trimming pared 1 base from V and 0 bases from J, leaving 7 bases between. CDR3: CASSLGPDSGNTIYF. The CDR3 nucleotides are TGTGCCAGCAGCTTAGGACCGGACTCTGGAAACACCATATATTTT.

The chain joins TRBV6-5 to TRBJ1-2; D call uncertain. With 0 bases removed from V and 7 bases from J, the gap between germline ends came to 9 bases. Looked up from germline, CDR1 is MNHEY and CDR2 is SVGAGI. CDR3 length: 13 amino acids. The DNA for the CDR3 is TGTGCCAGCAGTTACTCTTATATGGGTGGCTACACCTTC. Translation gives CASSYSYMGGYTF.

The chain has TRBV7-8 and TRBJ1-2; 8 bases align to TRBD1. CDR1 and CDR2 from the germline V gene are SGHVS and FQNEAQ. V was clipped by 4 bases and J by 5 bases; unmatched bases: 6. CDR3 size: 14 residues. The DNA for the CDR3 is TGTGCCAGCAGCTCACAAACAGGGGGTTATGGCTACACCTTC. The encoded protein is CASSSQTGGYGYTF. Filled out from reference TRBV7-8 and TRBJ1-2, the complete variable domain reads GAGVSQSPRYKVAKRGQDVALRCDPISGHVSLFWYQQALGQGPEFLTYFQNEAQLDKSGLPSDRFFAERPEGSVSTLKIQRTQQEDSAVYLCASSSQTGGYGYTFGSGTRLTVV.